A selection of T cell receptor beta chains follows, all from one sample in a study of T cells after yellow fever vaccination. Each CDR3 protein is one row after TCRdb ran MiXCR on the 5' RACE reads. The sample records about 220,000 distinct CDR3 sequences, about 3% being singletons. Sequencing used CD4+ T cells sorted from PBMCs, obtained 10 days after the yellow fever booster vaccination. The origin of the receptors is a man between 18 and 29 years old who received the YFV17D yellow fever vaccine. The CDR3 runs from the conserved cysteine through the conserved F or W. A D gene is named only where the DNA matches it firmly. Clone size is stated in some rows and not others, as once, few, many or a class when expanded.

>TRBV24-1|TRBJ2-7|NA|many
TGTGCCACCAGTGCGCCCCCAGGGGCGGACTACGAGCAGTACTTC
CATSAPPGADYEQYF
>TRBV24-1|TRBJ1-6|NA|many
TGTGCCACCAGTGACTCCGGGACGGCAAATTCACCCCTCCACTTT
CATSDSGTANSPLHF
>TRBV20-1|TRBJ1-1|NA|NA
TGCAGTGCTTCGCGGGGGGGGGACACTGAAGCTTTCTTT
CSASRGGDTEAFF
>TRBV24-1|TRBJ2-3|TRBD2|few
TGTGCCACCAGTGATGCAAGACTAGCGGTGACAGATACGCAGTATTTT
CATSDARLAVTDTQYF
>TRBV5-4|TRBJ2-3|NA|NA
TGTGCCAGCAGCTTGGTTGGGGGTCTCACAGATACGCAGTATTTT
CASSLVGGLTDTQYF
>TRBV11-2|TRBJ1-2|NA|few
TGTGCCAGCAGCTTAGATCTGCGAGGGCCTTCGGGACGGGGCTATGGCTACACCTTC
CASSLDLRGPSGRGYGYTF
>TRBV3-1|TRBJ1-2|NA|NA
TGTGCCAGCAGCCTAATGTCCCGACGGAGCGGCTACACCTTC
CASSLMSRRSGYTF
>TRBV7-2|TRBJ2-2|NA|NA
TGTGCCAGCAGCTTCGGACAGCTAAACTGGAACACCGGGGAGCTGTTTTTT
CASSFGQLNWNTGELFF
>TRBV7-2|TRBJ2-5|TRBD2|NA
TGTGCCAGCAGTTACCGGGGGGGAGAAGAGACCCAGTACTTC
CASSYRGGEETQYF
>TRBV18|TRBJ2-2|TRBD1|few
TGTGCCAGCTCAAACCGGGACAGGAGTGCCGGGGAGCTGTTTTTT
CASSNRDRSAGELFF
>TRBV25-1|TRBJ1-6|NA|few
TGTGCCAGCAGTGACTGGCAGCCCCTCTCACCCCTCCACTTT
CASSDWQPLSPLHF
>TRBV5-5|TRBJ2-5|NA|NA
TGTGCCAGCAGCCTCTTACCGGGACAAAACCAAGAGACCCAGTACTTC
CASSLLPGQNQETQYF
>TRBV5-1|TRBJ2-1|TRBD2|NA
TGCGCCAGCAGCTTGGAGGGGCGGGGGAGCTCCTACAATGAGCAGTTCTTC
CASSLEGRGSSYNEQFF
>TRBV10-3|TRBJ2-1|NA|few
TGTGCCATCAGTGGGACACAAGAGACCCGCTTGAGGAACGTCTACAATGAGCAGTTCTTC
CAISGTQETRLRNVYNEQFF
>TRBV27|TRBJ2-1|NA|few
TGTGCCAGCAGAACCTTAAGGTTGGCCGAGCAGTTCTTC
CASRTLRLAEQFF
>TRBV18|TRBJ1-5|NA|few
TGTGCCAGCTCACCACCTGAACTACGTCAGCCCCAGCATTTT
CASSPPELRQPQHF
>TRBV6-5|TRBJ2-7|NA|many
TGTGCCAGCAGTTACTCACTGACTGGAGAGTACGAGCAGTACTTC
CASSYSLTGEYEQYF
>TRBV10-3|TRBJ2-6|NA|many
TGTGCCATCAGTGAGTCGGTGCTCTCTGGGGCCAACGTCCTGACTTTC
CAISESVLSGANVLTF
>TRBV7-2|TRBJ2-6|NA|NA
TGTGCCAGCAGCTTTTGGTCGAGCTCTGGGGCCAACGTCCTGACTTTC
CASSFWSSSGANVLTF
>TRBV5-5|TRBJ1-4|NA|NA
TGTGCCAGCAGCTTGGCTCGTCGGGACACCTATGAAAAACTGTTTTTT
CASSLARRDTYEKLFF
>TRBV7-3|TRBJ2-2|TRBD1|many
TGTGCCAGCAGCCGGGGGACAGGGCTCACCGGGGAGCTGTTTTTT
CASSRGTGLTGELFF
>TRBV5-1|TRBJ1-1|NA|NA
TGCGCCAGCAGCTTGGAACGGTTGAACACTGAAGCTTTCTTT
CASSLERLNTEAFF
>TRBV3-1|TRBJ2-2|TRBD2|NA
TGTGCCAGCAGCCAAGTGGGACTAGCGGGGACCACCGGGGAGCTGTTTTTT
CASSQVGLAGTTGELFF
>TRBV20-1|TRBJ1-5|TRBD1|few
TGCAGTGCTGCTGGACAGGGTAGGAGCAATCAGCCCCAGCATTTT
CSAAGQGRSNQPQHF
>TRBV5-1|TRBJ1-1|NA|many
TGCGCCAGCAGCGAAAATCAGAACACTGAAGCTTTCTTT
CASSENQNTEAFF
>TRBV11-1|TRBJ2-2|NA|few
TGTGCCAGCAGCCCCCGACAGATACACTCGAACACCGGGGAGCTGTTTTTT
CASSPRQIHSNTGELFF
>TRBV5-1|TRBJ2-1|NA|NA
TGCGCCAGCAGCTTGTCCCAATACAATGAGCAGTTCTTC
CASSLSQYNEQFF
>TRBV11-2|TRBJ1-2|NA|many
TGTGCCAGCAGCTTAGCTCTTATTTCCGGCGGTGGCTACACCTTC
CASSLALISGGGYTF
>TRBV20-1|TRBJ2-2|NA|many
TGCAGTGCGCCTAGCGCTGGAACCGGGGAGCTGTTTTTT
CSAPSAGTGELFF
>TRBV12-3/TRBV12-4|TRBJ1-3|NA|NA
TGTGCCAGCAGTTTAGGGCCAGCGGGAAACACCATATATTTT
CASSLGPAGNTIYF
>TRBV5-4|TRBJ2-1|NA|few
TGTGCCAGCAGTTACCGGGACTACAATGAGCAGTTCTTC
CASSYRDYNEQFF
>TRBV9|TRBJ2-5|TRBD1|few
TGTGCCAGCAGCGTAGTAGGGGGACAGCAAGAGACCCAGTACTTC
CASSVVGGQQETQYF
>TRBV20-1|TRBJ2-1|TRBD2|few
TGCAGTGCTAGGGGGACTAGCGGGGGGGCCGATGAGCAGTTCTTC
CSARGTSGGADEQFF
>TRBV20-1|TRBJ2-3|TRBD2|NA
TGCAGCGTAGGGCGGGGGAACACAGATACGCAGTATTTT
CSVGRGNTDTQYF
>TRBV12-3/TRBV12-4|TRBJ2-6|NA|few
TGTGCCAGCAGCTCCTCTTGGGGGGGGACAGAGAGCTCTGGGGCCAACGTCCTGACTTTC
CASSSSWGGTESSGANVLTF
>TRBV6-6|TRBJ1-3|NA|many
TGTGCCAGCATCCAACAATCTGGAAACACCATATATTTT
CASIQQSGNTIYF
>TRBV5-4|TRBJ2-7|TRBD2|many
TGTGCCAGCAGCTCGTCTAGCGGGGCCTACGAGCAGTACTTC
CASSSSSGAYEQYF
>TRBV5-1|TRBJ2-3|TRBD2|NA
TGCGCCAGCAGCTGGGGGAACAGCGGGGGCACAGATACGCAGTATTTT
CASSWGNSGGTDTQYF
>TRBV3-1|TRBJ2-4|NA|few
TGTGCCAGCAGCCAAGCAAAGTTCGGCATTCAGTACTTC
CASSQAKFGIQYF
>TRBV9|TRBJ1-5|NA|NA
TGTGCCAGCATCCTCCGGAGCCCTAGCAATCAGCCCCAGCATTTT
CASILRSPSNQPQHF
>TRBV5-1|TRBJ1-2|TRBD1|few
TGCGCCAGCACCGTGACAGGGGGCGCAAACTATGGCTACACCTTC
CASTVTGGANYGYTF